This T cell receptor beta chain was captured in a study of T cell clones after liver transplantation. Study background: TCRbeta sequencing after a pre-transplant mixed lymphocyte reaction identified graft-donor-reactive clones, later tracked in post-transplant blood.

Method: immunoSEQ multiplex PCR; TCRdb's copy keeps in-frame clones and lacks some. The data contain tens of thousands of clones, more than 70% of them singletons. This CDR3 contains 17 residues. Looked up from germline, CDR1 is SGHTA and CDR2 is FQGNSA. V shed 5 bases and J 5 bases; nucleotides not matched to a gene: 15. The TCR sequence derives from a human patient who received a liver transplant. Some T cells may trace back to the graft donor. The sequencing here drew on CD4+ T cells from blood, taken at the 22-month timepoint. This chain joins TRBV7-2 and TRBJ2-5, with 9 bases matching TRBD2. In DNA form, the CDR3 reads TGTGCCAGCAGCCCCCGAGGGGTTAGCGGGGGCGGGGAGACCCAGTACTTC. This encodes CASSPRGVSGGGETQYF.